A single sample is the source of the 17 T cell receptor beta chains below, sequenced in a study of blood T cell repertoires in COVID-19. Generated by immunoSEQ multiplex PCR, the TCRdb table keeps only in-frame clones and is missing some. The sample has about 21,000 clones; about 90% are singletons. Sequenced material: peripheral blood. These receptors all come from a human donor in a cohort sampled during active COVID-19.

The chain uses TRBV28 and TRBJ1-3; 8 nucleotides line up with TRBD1. The CDR3 totals 15 residues. Germline CDR1 is MDHEN and CDR2 is SYDVKM. Germline trimming cut 5 bases from V and 4 bases from J; bases unmatched to any gene: 7. The CDR3: CASSPGQAFGNTIYF. In DNA, the CDR3 is TGTGCCAGCAGTCCGGGACAGGCTTTCGGAAACACCATATATTTT.

CDR3 sequence reads: CASSPSGLANEQYF. The CDR3 coding sequence is TGTGCCAGCAGCCCCTCCGGACTAGCGAACGAGCAGTACTTC. This chain joins TRBV3-1 (or the pseudogene TRBV3-2) and TRBJ2-7; TRBD2 aligns across 9 bases. Germline CDR1 LGHDT, CDR2 YNNKEL (reference sequence). The CDR3 covers 14 residues. J lost 5 bases, V lost 4 bases, and 6 bases had no gene match.

The chain joins TRBV9 to TRBJ1-2, with a tentative D call TRBD1 (5 bases). Trimming stripped 2 bases from V and 4 bases from J, with 6 bases between. This CDR3 spans 12 amino acids. Per germline, CDR1 SGDLS and CDR2 YYNGEE. The CDR3 sequence: CASSVDSYGYTF. In DNA form, the CDR3 reads TGTGCCAGCAGCGTCGACAGCTATGGCTACACCTTC.

The V and J genes are TRBV30 and TRBJ1-6; D call uncertain. In germline, CDR1 is GTSNPN, CDR2 SVGIG (reference sequence). CDR3 length: 11 amino acids. The V gene lost 6 bases and the J gene lost 7 bases, with 7 bases spanning the gap. The CDR3 here is CACSGNSPLHF. The CDR3 bases are TGTGCCTGCTCGGGGAATTCACCCCTCCACTTT.

This chain uses TRBV7-9 with TRBJ2-1, with D perhaps TRBD2 (6 bases). Germline V gene lookup returns CDR1 SEHNR and CDR2 FQNEAQ (reference sequence). With 2 bases removed from V and 12 bases from J, the gap between germline ends came to 17 bases. The CDR3 loop spans 14 amino acids. The CDR3 here is CASSLKVQEGSQFF. The CDR3, as DNA: TGTGCCAGCAGCTTAAAAGTTCAGGAGGGGTCGCAGTTCTTC.

The rearrangement links TRBV28 to TRBJ1-5; D is perhaps TRBD1 (6 bases). This CDR3 has 13 residues. V lost 6 bases and J 6 bases, leaving 12 bases between the germline ends. In germline, CDR1 is MDHEN, CDR2 SYDVKM. This CDR3 is CASRRQDGQPQHF. In DNA form, the CDR3 reads TGTGCCAGCAGGCGACAGGATGGTCAGCCCCAGCATTTT.

This chain connects TRBV9 to TRBJ2-6; D is uncertain. The germline V gene has CDR1 SGDLS and CDR2 YYNGEE. V was trimmed by 2 bases and J by 0 bases, leaving 6 bases between them. There are 15 residues in the CDR3. The CDR3 region has the DNA TGTGCCAGCAGCGTGAGGAGCTCTGGGGCCAACGTCCTGACTTTC. It translates to CASSVRSSGANVLTF. The complete variable domain, with remaining parts taken from reference TRBV9 and TRBJ2-6, reads DSGVTQTPKHLITATGQRVTLRCSPRSGDLSVYWYQQSLDQGLQFLIQYYNGEERAKGNILERFSAQQFPDLHSELNLSSLELGDSALYFCASSVRSSGANVLTFGAGSRLTVL.

This sequence joins TRBV18 and TRBJ2-1; maybe TRBD1 (5 bases). V was trimmed by 5 bases and J by 7 bases, leaving 9 bases between them. This CDR3 contains 12 residues. Germline CDR1 KGHSH, CDR2 LQKENI. This CDR3 is CASSFRENEQFF. Written as DNA, the CDR3 is TGTGCCAGCTCATTCAGGGAAAATGAGCAGTTCTTC.

The gene calls are TRBV5-4 and TRBJ1-3; 11 nucleotides align to TRBD1. The CDR3 sequence is 16 residues long. In germline, CDR1 is SGHNT, CDR2 YYREEE (reference sequence). Trimming cost V 4 bases and J 1 base; bases outside gene matches: 4. The CDR3 here is CASSKGQGGSGNTIYF. CDR3 DNA: TGTGCCAGCAGCAAGGGACAGGGGGGTTCTGGAAACACCATATATTTT.

The chain uses TRBV28 and TRBJ2-2; TRBD2 matches 7 bases. Germline V gene sequence: CDR1 MDHEN, CDR2 SYDVKM. CDR3 size: 16 residues. The trim removed 8 bases at V and 5 bases at J, leaving 14 bases unmatched. CDR3 residues: CASCTALEGGTGELFF. The CDR3 DNA reads TGTGCCAGCTGCACCGCCCTGGAGGGAGGGACCGGGGAGCTGTTTTTT.

This clone has just one count. The chain employs TRBV27 and TRBJ2-1; D is perhaps TRBD2 (6 bases). Between the trimmed V and J ends, which lost 3 bases and 0 bases, there was a span of 12 bases. This CDR3 has 16 amino acids. Germline CDR1 MNHEY, CDR2 SMNVEV (reference sequence). CDR3 in DNA: TGTGCCAGCAGTTTGCTAGCGTGGAGCTCCTACAATGAGCAGTTCTTC. Encoded protein: CASSLLAWSSYNEQFF.

The genes are TRBV28 and TRBJ2-7; weak D call: TRBD1 (5 bases). Looked up from germline, CDR1 is MDHEN and CDR2 is SYDVKM. CDR3 size: 15 residues. V gave up 4 bases and J gave up 0 bases, with 13 bases separating them. CDR3 bases: TGTGCCAGCAGTTGGGGCGCCAAATTCTCCTACGAGCAGTACTTC. Its translation: CASSWGAKFSYEQYF.

This sequence joins TRBV6-5 and TRBJ2-3; TRBD2 might be the D (5 bases). Looked up from germline, CDR1 is MNHEY and CDR2 is SVGAGI. This CDR3 spans 14 amino acids. Between the trimmed V and J ends, which lost 5 bases and 1 base, there was a span of 10 bases. The CDR3 DNA reads TGTGCCAGCAGTCTAGAGAGGGGCACAGATACGCAGTATTTT. Its translation is CASSLERGTDTQYF.

This chain links TRBV28 with TRBJ2-1; D ambiguous. V was clipped by 5 bases and J by 14 bases, with 19 bases between them. The germline CDR1 and CDR2 sequences are MDHEN and SYDVKM. The CDR3 consists of 13 residues. The CDR3 bases are TGTGCCAGCAGTATGTTGATTGACACACCCAAGTTCTTC. Translated, it gives CASSMLIDTPKFF.

The CDR3 DNA reads as TGTGCCAGCAGTTACTCTGGCGGGAGCGCAGATACGCAGTATTTT. Translating it yields CASSYSGGSADTQYF. The chain is built from TRBV6-5 and TRBJ2-3; 7 bases fit TRBD2. This CDR3 contains 15 residues. The J segment lost 4 bases and the V segment lost 0 bases, leaving 4 bases of the junction unmatched. The germline V gene encodes CDR1 MNHEY and CDR2 SVGAGI.

The gene calls are TRBV2 and TRBJ2-6; 7 bases match TRBD1. CDR3 length: 17 amino acids. CDR1 and CDR2 from the germline V gene are SNHLY and FYNNEI. The V and J ends lost 6 bases and 0 bases, in that order; junction bases with no gene match: 8. CDR3 sequence: CASSPGQIISGANVLTF. The CDR3, as DNA: TGTGCCAGCAGCCCGGGACAGATTATCTCTGGGGCCAACGTCCTGACTTTC.

This clone was seen a single time. This chain connects TRBV18 to TRBJ2-2; TRBD2 might be the D (5 bases). The CDR3 has 12 amino acids. Germline loops: CDR1 KGHSH, CDR2 LQKENI. The V gene lost 3 bases and the J gene lost 8 bases, with 7 bases spanning the gap. The CDR3 reads CASSPRLGELFF. In nucleotides, the CDR3 is TGTGCCAGCTCACCTCGACTAGGGGAGCTGTTTTTT.